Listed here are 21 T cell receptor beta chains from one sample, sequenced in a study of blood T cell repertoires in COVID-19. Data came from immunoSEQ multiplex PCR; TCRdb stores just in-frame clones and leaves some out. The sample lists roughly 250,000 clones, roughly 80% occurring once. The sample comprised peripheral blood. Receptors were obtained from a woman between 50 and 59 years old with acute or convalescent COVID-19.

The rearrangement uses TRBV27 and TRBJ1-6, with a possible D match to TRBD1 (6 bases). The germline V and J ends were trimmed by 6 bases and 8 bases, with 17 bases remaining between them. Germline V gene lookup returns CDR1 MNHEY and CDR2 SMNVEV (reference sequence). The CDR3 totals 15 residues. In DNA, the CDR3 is TGTGCCAGCAGACGGACAGTACAGGCCGATTCACCCCTCCACTTT. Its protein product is CASRRTVQADSPLHF.

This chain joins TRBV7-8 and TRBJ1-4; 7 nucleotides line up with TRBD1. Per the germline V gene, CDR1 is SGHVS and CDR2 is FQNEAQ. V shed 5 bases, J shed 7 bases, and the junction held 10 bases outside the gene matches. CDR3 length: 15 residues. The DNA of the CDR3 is TGTGCCAGCAGCGTCCGCGGGACAGTATTTGAAAAACTGTTTTTT. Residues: CASSVRGTVFEKLFF.

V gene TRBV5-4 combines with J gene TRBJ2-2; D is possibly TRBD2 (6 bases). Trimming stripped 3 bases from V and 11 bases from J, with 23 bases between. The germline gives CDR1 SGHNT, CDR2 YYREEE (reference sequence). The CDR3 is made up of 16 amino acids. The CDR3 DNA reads TGTGCCAGCAGCTCCGAAGGACCGGCGGGGATTGGTGAGCTGTTTTTT. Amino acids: CASSSEGPAGIGELFF.

CDR3 nucleotides: TGTGCCAGCAGTGAATTAAGTTCAGTCCAAGAGACCCAGTACTTC. Translation gives CASSELSSVQETQYF. J is TRBJ2-5 and V is TRBV6-1; D is ambiguous. V was pared by 2 bases and J by 1 base, with 11 bases between. Germline V gives CDR1 MNHNS, CDR2 SASEGT. CDR3 length equals 15 residues.

The CDR3 here is CASSLAGTEAGGYTF. CDR3 DNA: TGTGCCAGCAGCTTGGCGGGGACAGAGGCGGGTGGCTACACCTTC. The rearrangement uses TRBV5-5 and TRBJ1-2, with 7 bases aligning to TRBD1. After removal of 0 bases from V and 7 bases from J, the junction contained 9 bases not matched to a gene. Germline V CDR1 and CDR2: SGHKS, YYEKEE (reference sequence). This CDR3 is built from 15 residues.

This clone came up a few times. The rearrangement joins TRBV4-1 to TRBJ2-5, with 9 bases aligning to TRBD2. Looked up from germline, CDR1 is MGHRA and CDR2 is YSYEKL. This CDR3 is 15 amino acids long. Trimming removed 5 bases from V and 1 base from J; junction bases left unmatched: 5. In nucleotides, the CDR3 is TGCGCCAGCAGCAGGCTAGCGGGGACCCAAGAGACCCAGTACTTC. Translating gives CASSRLAGTQETQYF.

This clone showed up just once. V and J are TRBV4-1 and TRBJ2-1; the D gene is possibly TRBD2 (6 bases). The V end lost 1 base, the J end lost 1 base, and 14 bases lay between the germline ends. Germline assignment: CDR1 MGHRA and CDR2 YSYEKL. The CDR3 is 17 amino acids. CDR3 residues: CASSQVHAGISYNEQFF. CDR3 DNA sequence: TGCGCCAGCAGCCAAGTGCACGCGGGGATTTCCTACAATGAGCAGTTCTTC.

The CDR3 loop reads CASSYRGRDNEQFF. In DNA form, the CDR3 reads TGTGCCAGCAGTTACCGCGGGAGGGACAATGAGCAGTTCTTC. The rearrangement joins TRBV6-5 to TRBJ2-1, with TRBD2 matching 9 bases. Germline V gene lookup returns CDR1 MNHEY and CDR2 SVGAGI. With 2 bases clipped from V and 5 bases from J, the junction kept 1 base outside the gene matches. The CDR3 contains 14 residues.

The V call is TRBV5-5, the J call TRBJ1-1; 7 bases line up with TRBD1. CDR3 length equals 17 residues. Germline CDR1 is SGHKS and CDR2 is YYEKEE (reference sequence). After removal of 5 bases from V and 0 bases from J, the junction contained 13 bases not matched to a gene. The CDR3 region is CASSRFGTVSLNTEAFF. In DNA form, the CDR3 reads TGTGCCAGCAGTCGTTTCGGGACAGTATCTCTGAACACTGAAGCTTTCTTT.

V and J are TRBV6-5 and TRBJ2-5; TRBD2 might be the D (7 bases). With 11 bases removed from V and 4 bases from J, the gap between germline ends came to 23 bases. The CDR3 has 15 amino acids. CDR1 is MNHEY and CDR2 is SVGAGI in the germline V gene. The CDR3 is CACGRGGYLGETQYF. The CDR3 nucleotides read TGTGCCTGCGGTAGGGGGGGTTACTTGGGAGAGACCCAGTACTTC.

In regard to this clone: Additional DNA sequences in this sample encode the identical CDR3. This chain's CDR3 is CASSLGQLQETQYF. CDR3 DNA: TGCGCCAGCAGCTTGGGACAGCTTCAAGAGACCCAGTACTTC. The J gene is TRBJ2-5, the V gene TRBV5-1, with D tentatively TRBD1 (5 bases). Trimming removed 0 bases from V and 2 bases from J, with 8 bases in between. The CDR3 sequence is 14 residues long. Germline values: CDR1 SGHRS, CDR2 YFSETQ.

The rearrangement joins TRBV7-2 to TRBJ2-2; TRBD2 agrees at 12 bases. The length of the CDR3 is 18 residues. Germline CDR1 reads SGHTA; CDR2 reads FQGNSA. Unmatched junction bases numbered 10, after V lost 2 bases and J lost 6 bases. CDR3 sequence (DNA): TGTGCCAGCAGCTTACAATCCCCTAGCGGGAGGGCACCCGGGGAGCTGTTTTTT. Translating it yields CASSLQSPSGRAPGELFF.

The CDR3 protein is CASSQAVDGYTF. The CDR3 DNA reads TGTGCCAGCAGCCAAGCAGTCGATGGCTACACCTTC. J is TRBJ1-2 and V is TRBV3-1 (or the pseudogene TRBV3-2); D unclear. The CDR3 spans 12 residues. Germline assignment: CDR1 LGHDT and CDR2 YNNKEL (reference sequence). V dropped 1 base and J dropped 6 bases, with 6 bases sitting between them.

In DNA, the CDR3 is TGTGCCAGCAGCCCGACAGGGCGGTCCTATAATTCACCCCTCCACTTT. This encodes CASSPTGRSYNSPLHF. The J gene is TRBJ1-6, the V gene TRBV4-2; 7 bases agree with TRBD1. Trimming cost V 4 bases and J 1 base; bases outside gene matches: 4. CDR3 length equals 16 residues. Germline loops: CDR1 LGHNA, CDR2 YNFKEQ.

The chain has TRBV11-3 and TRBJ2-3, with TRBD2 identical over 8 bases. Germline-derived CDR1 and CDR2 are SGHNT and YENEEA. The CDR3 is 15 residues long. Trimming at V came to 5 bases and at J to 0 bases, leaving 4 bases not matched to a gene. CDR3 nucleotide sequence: TGTGCCAGCAGCCCCACTAGCGGAAGCACAGATACGCAGTATTTT. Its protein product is CASSPTSGSTDTQYF.

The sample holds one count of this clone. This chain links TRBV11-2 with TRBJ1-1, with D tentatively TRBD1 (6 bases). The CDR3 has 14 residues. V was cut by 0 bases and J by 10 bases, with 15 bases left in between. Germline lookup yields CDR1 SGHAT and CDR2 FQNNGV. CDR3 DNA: TGTGCCAGCAGCTTAGATTTAGACAGGTACTTAGCTTTCTTT. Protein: CASSLDLDRYLAFF.

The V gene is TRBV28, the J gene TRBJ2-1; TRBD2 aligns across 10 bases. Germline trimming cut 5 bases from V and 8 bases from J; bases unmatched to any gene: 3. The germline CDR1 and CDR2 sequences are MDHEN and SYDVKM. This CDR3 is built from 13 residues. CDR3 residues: CASSSGGGDEQFF. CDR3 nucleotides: TGTGCCAGCAGTAGCGGGGGGGGCGATGAGCAGTTCTTC.

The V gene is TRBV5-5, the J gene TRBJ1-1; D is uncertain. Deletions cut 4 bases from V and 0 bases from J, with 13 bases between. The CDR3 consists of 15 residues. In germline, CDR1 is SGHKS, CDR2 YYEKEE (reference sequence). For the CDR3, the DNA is TGTGCCAGCAGCCCCGATCGCGTCATGAACACTGAAGCTTTCTTT. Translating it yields CASSPDRVMNTEAFF.

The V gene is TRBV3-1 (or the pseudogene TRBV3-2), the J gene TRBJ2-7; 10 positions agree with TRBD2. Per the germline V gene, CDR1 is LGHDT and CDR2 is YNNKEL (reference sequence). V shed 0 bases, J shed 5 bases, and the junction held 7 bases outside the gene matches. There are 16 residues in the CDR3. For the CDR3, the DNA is TGTGCCAGCAGCCAAGAAGGGCCTAGCGGGAGTCACGAGCAGTACTTC. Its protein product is CASSQEGPSGSHEQYF.

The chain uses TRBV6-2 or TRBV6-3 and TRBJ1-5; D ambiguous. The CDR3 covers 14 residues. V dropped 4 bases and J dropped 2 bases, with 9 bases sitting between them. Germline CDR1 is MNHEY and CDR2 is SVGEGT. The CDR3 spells CASSSRYRNQPQHF. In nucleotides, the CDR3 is TGTGCCAGCAGTTCGCGATACCGCAATCAGCCCCAGCATTTT.

Here the CDR3 reads CASSLGQGSNQPQHF. CDR3 DNA: TGTGCCAGCAGTTTGGGACAGGGTAGCAATCAGCCCCAGCATTTT. The J gene is TRBJ1-5, the V gene TRBV27; 9 bases map to TRBD1. Germline CDR1 reads MNHEY; CDR2 reads SMNVEV (reference sequence). Trimming at V came to 3 bases and at J to 0 bases, leaving 0 bases not matched to a gene. There are 15 residues in the CDR3.